This section outlines one TCR beta chain sequence together with its context. The sequenced target, TCR beta, came from blood CD8+ and CD4+ T cells. TEMRA cells were FACS-enriched, unlike CD8+ and CD4+ T cells, which were negatively isolated. The RNA, roughly 0.45 to 1 ug, was put through reverse transcription using random hexamers. immunoSEQ multiplex PCR amplified TCR beta CDR3 across 54 Vbeta, 13 Jbeta. TCRdb ran MiXCR on the immunoSEQ multiplex PCR reads and lists one entry per CDR3 protein. The sample lists roughly 140,000 distinct CDR3 sequences, about 95% occurring once. The data belong to a study of CD8 T cells in Susac syndrome. The V and J ends lost 9 bases and 4 bases respectively, with 13 bases between them. CDR3 length: 13 residues.

This clonotype was sampled from a human donor with Susac syndrome. The material sequenced was CD4+ T cells from PBMCs. This chain joins TRBV23-1 and TRBJ2-1, with D tentatively TRBD2 (5 bases). TRBV23-1 is annotated as an ORF whose role is uncertain. The CDR3 nucleotides are TGCGCCAGACGAAGGGAGTGGTACAATGAGCAGTTCTTC. This sequence encodes CARRREWYNEQFF.